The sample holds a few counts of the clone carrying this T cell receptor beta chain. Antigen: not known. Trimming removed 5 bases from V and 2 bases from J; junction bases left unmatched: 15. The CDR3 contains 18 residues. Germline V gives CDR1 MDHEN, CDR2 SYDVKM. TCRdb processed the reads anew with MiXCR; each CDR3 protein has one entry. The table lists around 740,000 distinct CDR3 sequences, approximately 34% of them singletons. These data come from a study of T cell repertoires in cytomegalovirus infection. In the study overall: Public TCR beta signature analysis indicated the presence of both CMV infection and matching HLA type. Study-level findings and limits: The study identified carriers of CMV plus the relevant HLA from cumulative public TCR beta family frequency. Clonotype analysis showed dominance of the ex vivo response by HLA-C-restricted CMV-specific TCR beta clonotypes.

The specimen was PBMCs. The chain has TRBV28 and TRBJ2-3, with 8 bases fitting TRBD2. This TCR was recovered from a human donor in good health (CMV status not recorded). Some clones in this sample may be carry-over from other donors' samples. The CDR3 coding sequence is TGTGCCAGCAGTCTGGCGGGGACCCTAGCGGGCGCCACAGATACGCAGTATTTT. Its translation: CASSLAGTLAGATDTQYF.